Below, 31 T cell receptor beta chains from the same sample are listed, as sequenced in a study of shared T cell receptors in the human thymus. Here immunoSEQ multiplex PCR was the method, and the copy in TCRdb shows in-frame clones only, minus some. The sample has about 400,000 clones; around 95% are singletons. Sequenced material: thymocytes. Every receptor here comes from a human donor.

The V gene is TRBV2, the J gene TRBJ1-1; 7 bases are a match to TRBD1. CDR1 is SNHLY and CDR2 is FYNNEI in the germline V gene. The junction had 7 bases not matched to a gene; V was cut back by 8 bases and J by 1 base. CDR3 length: 14 amino acids. CDR3 amino acids: CASPRDRANTEAFF. The CDR3 DNA sequence: TGTGCCAGCCCTCGAGACAGGGCGAACACTGAAGCTTTCTTT.

The CDR3 here is CASSAQRLDFKSDTQYF. The CDR3 coding sequence is TGTGCCAGCAGCGCCCAACGACTAGATTTTAAGTCGGATACGCAGTATTTT. The chain is built from TRBV13 and TRBJ2-3; a possible D gene is TRBD2 (6 bases). V shed 5 bases and J shed 6 bases, with 24 bases lying between them. This CDR3 is built from 17 residues. From germline, CDR1 is PRHDT and CDR2 FYEKMQ (reference sequence).

The chain combines TRBV6-1 with TRBJ2-1; 12 nucleotides line up with TRBD1. The V gene's germline CDR1 is MNHNS and CDR2 SASEGT. The ends lost 8 bases at V and 14 bases at J; junction bases unmatched: 7. The CDR3 consists of 12 residues. The DNA for the CDR3 is TGTGCCAGCCGGGACAGGGGGCTGTTGGAGTTCTTC. Protein: CASRDRGLLEFF.

The V gene is TRBV19, the J gene TRBJ1-2; possible D gene TRBD1, 5 bases. CDR3 length: 15 residues. CDR1 and CDR2 from the germline V gene are LNHDA and SQIVND (reference sequence). Trimming removed 6 bases from V and 4 bases from J, with 18 bases in between. CDR3 protein: CASSLSGAIFYGYTF. The CDR3 nucleotides read TGTGCCAGTAGCCTTTCCGGGGCAATCTTCTATGGCTACACCTTC.

This chain joins TRBV7-2 and TRBJ1-1; maybe TRBD1 (5 bases). This CDR3 has 15 residues. The V end lost 1 base, the J end lost 4 bases, and 13 bases lay between the germline ends. Germline values: CDR1 SGHTA, CDR2 FQGNSA. The CDR3 DNA follows: TGTGCCAGCAGCTTAGAGGAGGGGAGAGGCACTGAAGCTTTCTTT. Residues: CASSLEEGRGTEAFF.

The chain uses TRBV28 and TRBJ2-3, with D unresolved. The V gene's germline CDR1 is MDHEN and CDR2 SYDVKM. V lost 3 bases, J lost 9 bases, and 10 bases lay in between. The CDR3 sequence is 12 residues long. The CDR3, as DNA: TGTGCCAGCAGTTTCCGACAATCAACGCAGTATTTT. Encoded protein: CASSFRQSTQYF.

The chain is built from TRBV7-2 and TRBJ2-1, with TRBD2 identical over 12 bases. The CDR3 is 16 residues long. Looked up from germline, CDR1 is SGHTA and CDR2 is FQGNSA. V dropped 0 bases and J dropped 7; count of bases not matched to a gene: 4. DNA of the CDR3: TGTGCCAGCAGCTTAGCGGCTAGCGGGAGGGGGAATGAGCAGTTCTTC. Translation: CASSLAASGRGNEQFF.

The V gene is TRBV29-1, the J gene TRBJ1-2; D is perhaps TRBD1 (5 bases). The CDR3 covers 12 residues. Germline V gene data show CDR1 as SQVTM and CDR2 as ANQGSEA. The germline V and J ends were trimmed by 3 bases and 3 bases, with 8 bases remaining between them. The CDR3 spells CSVDRTYYGYTF. The DNA of the CDR3 is TGCAGCGTTGACCGGACATACTATGGCTACACCTTC.

The V call is TRBV5-1, the J call TRBJ2-7; D might be TRBD1 or TRBD2, each matching 5 bases. Germline-derived CDR1 and CDR2 are SGHRS and YFSETQ. V dropped 2 bases and J dropped 0 bases, with 15 bases sitting between them. This CDR3 comprises 16 residues. CDR3 region: CASSLRSGPSSYEQYF. CDR3 sequence (DNA): TGCGCCAGCAGCTTACGTTCGGGGCCCAGCTCCTACGAGCAGTACTTC.

The genes are TRBV25-1 and TRBJ2-7, with a possible D match to TRBD2 (6 bases). The CDR3 extends over 11 amino acids. Per the germline V gene, CDR1 is MGHDK and CDR2 is SYGVNS. Trimming removed 10 bases at V and 6 bases at J, with 13 bases between. The CDR3 spells CATKDGGEQYF. In DNA, the CDR3 is TGTGCCACCAAAGACGGGGGCGAGCAGTACTTC.

This chain joins TRBV9 and TRBJ2-1; D is undetermined. There are 14 residues in the CDR3. Trimming shortened V by 4 bases and J by 9 bases, and 17 bases separated the two germline ends. Germline CDR1 SGDLS, CDR2 YYNGEE. For the CDR3, the DNA is TGTGCCAGCAGCTCCCGTGACTCGTGTGGTGAGCAGTTCTTC. It translates to CASSSRDSCGEQFF. Variable domain in full (rest from reference TRBV9 and TRBJ2-1): DSGVTQTPKHLITATGQRVTLRCSPRSGDLSVYWYQQSLDQGLQFLIQYYNGEERAKGNILERFSAQQFPDLHSELNLSSLELGDSALYFCASSSRDSCGEQFFGPGTRLTVL.

The chain couples TRBV7-2 to TRBJ2-7, with D possibly TRBD1 on 5 matching bases. V shed 1 base and J shed 2 bases, with 12 bases lying between them. This CDR3 has 15 residues. Germline lookup yields CDR1 SGHTA and CDR2 FQGNSA. The CDR3 DNA sequence: TGTGCCAGCAGCTTAGTTCTGGACAATGCCTACGAGCAGTACTTC. This sequence encodes CASSLVLDNAYEQYF. The whole variable domain, filled in from reference TRBV7-2 and TRBJ2-7, reads GAGVSQSPSNKVTEKGKDVELRCDPISGHTALYWYRQSLGQGLEFLIYFQGNSAPDKSGLPSDRFSAERTGGSVSTLTIQRTQQEDSAVYLCASSLVLDNAYEQYFGPGTRLTVT.

V and J are TRBV27 and TRBJ1-2; D is perhaps TRBD1 (5 bases). The CDR3 spans 19 residues. V was cut by 5 bases and J by 7 bases, with 32 bases left in between. Germline loops: CDR1 MNHEY, CDR2 SMNVEV (reference sequence). CDR3 DNA sequence: TGTGCCAGCAGTAAGACCAGGAGAAGGGGCAAGCAAGATAATGGTGGCTACACCTTC. Translated, it gives CASSKTRRRGKQDNGGYTF.

This clone was observed a single time. The rearrangement joins TRBV12-5 to TRBJ2-5, with 11 bases aligning to TRBD2. The V gene's germline CDR1 is LGHNT and CDR2 FRNRAP. The CDR3 is 20 amino acids. The V gene end was trimmed by 3 bases and the J gene end by 5 bases; junction bases not matched to a gene: 20. The CDR3 DNA follows: TGTGCTAGTGGTTTCTCCACTCGACTAGCGGGAAATACAAGCTCGGAGACCCAGTACTTC. Encoded protein: CASGFSTRLAGNTSSETQYF.

The CDR3 nucleotides are TGCGCCAGCAGCCCGCGACAGGGTAGGGAGACCCAGTACTTC. Amino acids: CASSPRQGRETQYF. The chain combines TRBV5-1 with TRBJ2-5; 7 bases fit TRBD1. Germline V lookup: CDR1 SGHRS, CDR2 YFSETQ. Trimming at V came to 4 bases and at J to 5 bases, leaving 8 bases not matched to a gene. The CDR3 contains 14 residues.

This chain connects TRBV28 to TRBJ2-3; tentative D call: TRBD1 (6 bases). Trimming left V 8 bases short and J 2 bases short, with 14 bases between. This CDR3 has 14 residues. Looked up from germline, CDR1 is MDHEN and CDR2 is SYDVKM. The CDR3 nucleotides are TGTGCCAGCCGGGACAAAGAGTTCACAGATACGCAGTATTTT. Amino acids: CASRDKEFTDTQYF.

V and J are TRBV5-1 and TRBJ2-5, with 7 bases fitting TRBD2. The CDR3 covers 18 residues. Germline V gene data show CDR1 as SGHRS and CDR2 as YFSETQ. After removal of 2 bases from V and 3 bases from J, the junction contained 16 bases not matched to a gene. As DNA, the CDR3 is TGCGCCAGCAGCTTCCCGGTCCCTAAGCGGGATCTAGAAGAGACCCAGTACTTC. Translating it yields CASSFPVPKRDLEETQYF.

The chain has TRBV28 and TRBJ2-7; 8 nucleotides agree with TRBD1. Germline V lookup: CDR1 MDHEN, CDR2 SYDVKM. The ends lost 5 bases at V and 5 bases at J; junction bases unmatched: 5. The CDR3 is made up of 13 amino acids. DNA for the CDR3: TGTGCCAGCAGTACACAGGGGGGCCACGAGCAGTACTTC. Amino acid sequence: CASSTQGGHEQYF.

The genes are TRBV27 and TRBJ2-7, with 7 positions matching TRBD2. The CDR3 length is 14 residues. Germline V CDR1 and CDR2: MNHEY, SMNVEV (reference sequence). V lost 5 bases, J lost 8 bases, and 12 bases stayed unmatched. CDR3 DNA sequence: TGTGCCAGCAGTCCCTCGGGACTATCCCCCAAGCAGTACTTC. Protein: CASSPSGLSPKQYF.

The chain carries TRBV30 and TRBJ1-2, with 7 bases lining up with TRBD1. From germline, CDR1 is GTSNPN and CDR2 SVGIG (reference sequence). With 3 bases clipped from V and 0 bases from J, the junction kept 13 bases outside the gene matches. This CDR3 comprises 17 residues. The CDR3 reads CAWRIRDRFLTNYGYTF. The CDR3 nucleotides are TGTGCCTGGAGGATCCGGGACAGATTTTTAACTAACTATGGCTACACCTTC.

The rearrangement uses TRBV14 and TRBJ1-2, with D perhaps matching TRBD1 (6 bases). V dropped 2 bases and J dropped 4 bases, with 20 bases sitting between them. This CDR3 spans 17 amino acids. Germline V gene sequence: CDR1 SGHDN, CDR2 FVKESK. This CDR3 reads CASSQTARGDSGYGYTF. CDR3 nucleotides: TGTGCCAGCAGCCAAACTGCCAGGGGAGACTCCGGCTATGGCTACACCTTC.

V is TRBV28 and J is TRBJ1-2; 7 bases are a match to TRBD1. This CDR3 spans 16 amino acids. The V gene's germline CDR1 is MDHEN and CDR2 SYDVKM. Germline trimming cut 6 bases from V and 1 base from J; bases unmatched to any gene: 11. CDR3 bases: TGTGCCAGCAGCCGACAGGGAATCTTTAGTAACTATGGCTACACCTTC. Its translation is CASSRQGIFSNYGYTF.

The chain couples TRBV9 to TRBJ2-7; weak D call: TRBD2 (7 bases). Germline CDR1 SGDLS, CDR2 YYNGEE. This CDR3 is built from 17 residues. V was shortened by 4 bases and J by 3 bases, with 23 bases between the two germline ends. The CDR3 DNA reads as TGTGCCAGCAGCAAGAGAGGGGGTAGCGGGCGCTACTACGAGCAGTACTTC. It codes for CASSKRGGSGRYYEQYF.

This chain joins TRBV7-2 and TRBJ2-7, with D possibly called TRBD1 or TRBD2 (5 bases each). V gave up 5 bases and J gave up 0 bases, with 23 bases separating them. In germline, CDR1 is SGHTA, CDR2 FQGNSA. There are 18 residues in the CDR3. The CDR3 protein is CASSQGTDQTLSSYEQYF. The CDR3 nucleotides are TGTGCCAGCAGCCAAGGGACCGACCAGACACTCAGCTCCTACGAGCAGTACTTC.

The CDR3 sequence is CASSRVAKSTDTQYF. The CDR3 DNA reads TGTGCCAGCAGCCGGGTAGCCAAGAGCACAGATACGCAGTATTTT. This rearrangement joins TRBV7-3 to TRBJ2-3; D is ambiguous. The germline V gene encodes CDR1 SGHTA and CDR2 FQGTGA. This CDR3 is 15 amino acids long. Trimming pared 5 bases from V and 0 bases from J, leaving 12 bases between. Full variable domain (remainder filled in from reference TRBV7-3 and TRBJ2-3): GAGVSQTPSNKVTEKGKYVELRCDPISGHTALYWYRQSLGQGPEFLIYFQGTGAADDSGLPNDRFFAVRPEGSVSTLKIQRTERGDSAVYLCASSRVAKSTDTQYFGPGTRLTVL.

DNA of the CDR3: TGCGCCAGCAGCCTAGACTTGAACACTGAAGCTTTCTTT. It yields the protein CASSLDLNTEAFF. V is TRBV5-1 and J is TRBJ1-1; no firm D call. CDR1 and CDR2 from the germline V gene are SGHRS and YFSETQ. The length of the CDR3 is 13 residues. The V end lost 4 bases, the J end lost 0 bases, and 7 bases lay between the germline ends.

The chain couples TRBV10-3 to TRBJ2-3; D gene unclear. V gave up 6 bases and J gave up 1 base, with 11 bases separating them. The CDR3 is 14 amino acids. Germline CDR1 is ENHRY and CDR2 is SYGVKD. In nucleotides, the CDR3 is TGTGCCATCAGCCCGTTCCGGGGCACAGATACGCAGTATTTT. This translates into CAISPFRGTDTQYF.

The genes are TRBV7-8 and TRBJ2-7, with D possibly being TRBD2 (6 bases). This CDR3 has 14 amino acids. Trimming cost V 1 base and J 1 base, with 8 bases left between them. Germline V gene data show CDR1 as SGHVS and CDR2 as FQNEAQ. DNA of the CDR3: TGTGCCAGCAGCTTAGGGGGGACTTCCTACGAGCAGTACTTC. Its protein product is CASSLGGTSYEQYF.

This clone appeared once. This chain uses TRBV6-1 with TRBJ2-7, with D unclear. The V end was cut by 1 base, the J end by 2 bases, with 9 bases between. The CDR3 consists of 14 residues. CDR1 and CDR2 (germline): MNHNS, SASEGT. The CDR3 here is CASSEGAGAYEQYF. CDR3 in DNA: TGTGCCAGCAGTGAAGGCGCAGGAGCCTACGAGCAGTACTTC.

V is TRBV27 and J is TRBJ2-1; D is ambiguous. The germline CDR1 and CDR2 sequences are MNHEY and SMNVEV (reference sequence). This CDR3 contains 14 residues. With 6 bases removed from V and 5 bases from J, the gap between germline ends came to 14 bases. The CDR3 sequence: CASRLTNKHNEQFF. For the CDR3, the DNA is TGTGCCAGCAGACTGACCAACAAACACAATGAGCAGTTCTTC.

The chain uses TRBV5-4 and TRBJ1-6; 7 bases fit TRBD1. The CDR3 runs 14 residues. J gave up 5 bases and V 5 bases, and 4 bases lay outside the gene matches. Germline CDR1 and CDR2: SGHNT and YYREEE (reference sequence). The CDR3: CASSSGQDNSPLHF. The CDR3 DNA follows: TGTGCCAGCAGTTCCGGACAGGATAATTCACCCCTCCACTTT.